What follows are 10 T cell receptor beta chains derived from one specimen sequenced in a study of blood T cells in healthy people across ages. Primed by a sample-barcoded 5' primer and a J-beta primer mix, a second PCR proceeded for 7 to 11 cycles. TCRdb re-called the 5' RACE reads with MiXCR, one entry per CDR3 protein. The sample has around 1.5 million distinct CDR3 sequences; about 31% are singletons. Sequencing used blood. These receptors were collected from a woman in her twenties or thirties in good health.

This clonotype was recorded a few times. The gene calls are TRBV6-5 and TRBJ2-3; 11 nucleotides agree with TRBD2. Germline CDR1 reads MNHEY; CDR2 reads SVGAGI. The V and J ends lost 0 bases and 6 bases, in that order; junction bases with no gene match: 17. The CDR3 spans 20 residues. DNA of the CDR3: TGTGCCAGCAGTTACTCGAGCCCCCGGGGACTAGCGGTCAGGGGGGATACGCAGTATTTT. Amino acids: CASSYSSPRGLAVRGDTQYF.

The chain has TRBV6-5 and TRBJ2-1, with D possibly TRBD2 on 6 matching bases. Germline CDR1 and CDR2: MNHEY and SVGAGI. This CDR3 spans 15 amino acids. Trimming took off 3 bases at V and 7 bases at J, with 16 bases between the two ends. CDR3 in amino acids: CASSYHAGGRNEQFF. DNA of the CDR3: TGTGCCAGCAGTTATCATGCCGGGGGTCGGAATGAGCAGTTCTTC.

This clonotype has just a few counts. CDR3: CASSPGGGEPYNEQFF. The CDR3 DNA sequence: TGTGCCAGCAGCCCAGGGGGGGGAGAACCCTACAATGAGCAGTTCTTC. The chain employs TRBV9 and TRBJ2-1; D possibly uses TRBD1 or TRBD2 (7 bases each). The CDR3 covers 16 residues. V gave up 4 bases and J gave up 2 bases, with 16 bases separating them. Germline V CDR1 and CDR2: SGDLS, YYNGEE.

At least ten counts were recorded for this clonotype. The CDR3 nucleotides are TGTGCCAGCAGCCGGACAGGGTACGATGGCTACACCTTC. It yields the protein CASSRTGYDGYTF. The chain links TRBV6-5 to TRBJ1-2; the match to TRBD1 covers 8 bases. J was trimmed by 6 bases and V by 6 bases; bases with no gene match: 6. In germline, CDR1 is MNHEY, CDR2 SVGAGI. This CDR3 is built from 13 residues.

V usage is TRBV7-9 and J usage is TRBJ2-5; a weak D match, TRBD2 (5 bases). Germline-derived CDR1 and CDR2 are SEHNR and FQNEAQ (reference sequence). V lost 2 bases and J 7 bases, leaving 20 bases between the germline ends. This CDR3 region has 16 residues. CDR3 nucleotides: TGTGCCAGCAGCTTACCGCACCCTGGGAGTGACCTGACCCAGTACTTC. As protein: CASSLPHPGSDLTQYF. Variable domain in full (rest from reference TRBV7-9 and TRBJ2-5): DTGVSQNPRHKITKRGQNVTFRCDPISEHNRLYWYRQTLGQGPEFLTYFQNEAQLEKSRLLSDRFSAERPKGSFSTLEIQRTEQGDSAMYLCASSLPHPGSDLTQYFGPGTRLLVL.

This clonotype was recorded a few times. The V call is TRBV11-1, the J call TRBJ2-7; D not resolved. The germline V and J ends were trimmed by 0 bases and 0 bases, with 9 bases remaining between them. CDR3 length: 15 residues. From germline, CDR1 is SGHAT and CDR2 FQDESV (reference sequence). CDR3 amino acids: CASSLADGHSYEQYF. The CDR3 DNA reads TGTGCCAGCAGCTTAGCGGACGGCCACTCCTACGAGCAGTACTTC.

J is TRBJ2-5 and V is TRBV20-1, with D possibly matching TRBD1 (7 bases). Deletions cut 6 bases from V and 5 bases from J, with 16 bases between. This CDR3 region has 13 residues. Germline V CDR1 and CDR2: DFQATT, SNEGSKA (reference sequence). In nucleotides, the CDR3 is TGCAGTGCCCCCGCGGGACAGCGGGAGACCCAGTACTTC. Translating it yields CSAPAGQRETQYF.

The chain is built from TRBV9 and TRBJ1-1, with D perhaps TRBD1 (6 bases). The ends were cut back, 1 base at V and 10 bases at J, with 17 bases in the middle. The germline V gene has CDR1 SGDLS and CDR2 YYNGEE. This CDR3 has 14 amino acids. The CDR3, as DNA: TGTGCCAGCAGCGTAATAGGGGGGGCTACCGGAGCTTTCTTT. Translated: CASSVIGGATGAFF. Combining the CDR3 with reference TRBV9 and TRBJ1-1 gives the whole variable domain DSGVTQTPKHLITATGQRVTLRCSPRSGDLSVYWYQQSLDQGLQFLIQYYNGEERAKGNILERFSAQQFPDLHSELNLSSLELGDSALYFCASSVIGGATGAFFGQGTRLTVV.

This chain uses TRBV3-1 with TRBJ2-4; D possibly corresponds to TRBD1 (5 bases). The J call may be mistaken, given a closer DNA end match to TRBJ2-5. Germline V gene data show CDR1 as LGHDT and CDR2 as YNNKEL (reference sequence). The CDR3 contains 16 residues. The CDR3 nucleotides read TGTGCCAGCAGCCAAGGAAAATGGCAGGGCCAAGAGACCCAGTACTTC. Amino acids: CASSQGKWQGQETQYF.

This clonotype turned up a few times. The chain employs TRBV6-2 or TRBV6-3 and TRBJ2-7; D is undetermined. V was pared by 5 bases and J by 2 bases, with 10 bases between. The V gene's germline CDR1 is MNHEY and CDR2 SVGEGT. The CDR3 is made up of 13 amino acids. CDR3 in DNA: TGTGCCAGCAGTCTCCATAAAGCCTACGAGCAGTACTTC. Its protein product is CASSLHKAYEQYF.